The 6 T cell receptor beta chains listed next were all sequenced from one sample in a study of T cell repertoires in cytomegalovirus infection. MiXCR, run by TCRdb on the reads, gives a single entry per CDR3 protein. The data show fewer than 250,000 distinct CDR3 sequences, approximately 24% seen once. The source material was CD8+ T cells from PBMCs. The receptors originated from a human donor in good health (CMV status not recorded). Some clones in this sample may be carry-over from other donors' samples.

This clonotype was seen only a few times. The gene calls are TRBV29-1 and TRBJ2-1; weak D call: TRBD1 (5 bases). Per germline, CDR1 SQVTM and CDR2 ANQGSEA. The CDR3 spans 14 residues. The V gene lost 3 bases and the J gene lost 1 base, with 10 bases spanning the gap. DNA for the CDR3: TGCAGCGTTGATGTAAGGGGTTCCTACAATGAGCAGTTCTTC. Its protein is CSVDVRGSYNEQFF.

This clonotype was seen ten or more times. The gene calls are TRBV7-9 and TRBJ2-5; 7 nucleotides line up with TRBD1. Germline CDR1 is SEHNR and CDR2 is FQNEAQ (reference sequence). This CDR3 is built from 16 residues. V trimming: 1 base; J trimming: 5 bases; junction bases outside the gene matches: 10. CDR3 nucleotides: TGTGCCAGCAGCTTAGACGAGACAGGGTATTCGGAGACCCAGTACTTC. Translating gives CASSLDETGYSETQYF.

CDR3 in amino acids: CASSSSPADLADTQYF. The CDR3 DNA is TGTGCCAGCAGCTCTAGCCCGGCAGACTTGGCGGATACGCAGTATTTT. V gene TRBV7-9 combines with J gene TRBJ2-3; a possible D gene is TRBD2 (5 bases). The germline V gene encodes CDR1 SEHNR and CDR2 FQNEAQ (reference sequence). The CDR3 totals 16 residues. V lost 4 bases and J 6 bases, leaving 20 bases between the germline ends.

This clonotype was detected a few times. The chain employs TRBV28 and TRBJ2-2; no reliable D call. The V end lost 7 bases, the J end lost 0 bases, and 18 bases lay between the germline ends. CDR3 length: 17 amino acids. CDR1 is MDHEN and CDR2 is SYDVKM in the germline V gene. The CDR3 nucleotides read TGTGCCAGCACCCAATCTCAAGGCAGCCCGAACACCGGGGAGCTGTTTTTT. Translation: CASTQSQGSPNTGELFF.

V and J are TRBV10-3 and TRBJ1-4, with a possible D match to TRBD1 (5 bases). The V and J ends lost 4 bases and 7 bases respectively, with 10 bases between them. In germline, CDR1 is ENHRY, CDR2 SYGVKD. The CDR3 contains 13 residues. CDR3 bases: TGTGCCATCAGTGCTGGGACGGCTGAAAAACTGTTTTTT. This codes for CAISAGTAEKLFF.

Only a few counts were recorded for this clonotype. V is TRBV6-4 and J is TRBJ2-3; D is unresolved. CDR1 is MRHNA, CDR2 SNTAGT, per germline. The CDR3 is 14 residues long. V lost 5 bases to trimming and J lost 0 bases, with 9 bases between them. CDR3 in amino acids: CASSRTSSTDTQYF. In DNA form, the CDR3 reads TGTGCCAGCAGTCGGACCTCTAGCACAGATACGCAGTATTTT.